This T cell receptor (beta chain) comes out of a study of identical twins. Study-wide results and limits: Model-predicted out-of-frame TCR alpha sharing fell below observed values in monozygotic twins. In cord blood, abundant beta clonotypes had fewer insertions; memory showed no trend. Findings came from cross-sectional statistics, without long-term follow-up of donors.

The sample holds a few counts of this clonotype. Its antigen is not known. The CDR3 has 16 amino acids. V was trimmed by 7 bases and J by 0 bases, leaving 18 bases between them. There were only healthy Caucasians among the donors. Using its own MiXCR run on the 5' RACE reads, TCRdb lists one record per CDR3 protein. The sample shows 750,000 to 950,000 distinct CDR3 sequences, approximately 13% of them seen only once. The sample also formed part of further work on yellow fever vaccine responses in identical twins.

Sequencing was done on a sample of PBMCs. The chain is built from TRBV12-3 or TRBV12-4 and TRBJ1-1; D not resolved. This clonotype originated in a woman aged 18-30 years in good health. CDR3 in DNA: TGTGCCAGCACCTCCAGCGAGTCAGACATGAACACTGAAGCTTTCTTT. Translation gives CASTSSESDMNTEAFF.